These T cell receptor beta chains were read from a single sample in a study of cytomegalovirus exposure and HLA in healthy donors. Only in-frame clones appear in the TCRdb table, and some are missing; sequencing was by immunoSEQ multiplex PCR. The sample shows about 140,000 clones, roughly four fifths of them seen only once. Sample: PBMCs. These receptors came from a woman in her thirties or forties in good health and CMV-seronegative. Both conserved end residues are part of each CDR3. The D gene is left open where the match is weak. Size tells how often a clone was seen (once, few, many) or the class of an expanded clone, and some rows leave it out.

TRBV11-2	.	.	TRBJ1-2	CASSPDSKEGYTF	TGTGCCAGCAGCCCGGACAGTAAGGAGGGCTACACCTTC
TRBV5-1	.	.	TRBJ2-5	CASSASRQETQYF	TGCGCCAGCAGCGCTAGTAGACAGGAGACCCAGTACTTC
TRBV7-8	TRBD1	.	TRBJ2-7	CASSEGQGRDLEQYF	TGTGCCAGCAGCGAAGGACAGGGCAGAGATCTCGAGCAGTACTTC
TRBV5-1	TRBD1	few	TRBJ1-2	CASSFSPGTAYGYTF	TGCGCCAGCAGCTTTTCTCCCGGGACAGCCTATGGCTACACCTTC
TRBV27	.	.	TRBJ1-5	CASSLFGVSYSNQPQHF	TGTGCCAGCAGTTTATTTGGTGTCAGTTATAGCAATCAGCCCCAGCATTTT
TRBV4-1	.	.	TRBJ1-2	CASSQPSLAGDGYTF	TGCGCCAGCAGCCAACCTTCGTTAGCGGGGGATGGCTACACCTTC
TRBV5-1	TRBD1	.	TRBJ2-1	CASSLGVTGSNEQFF	TGCGCCAGCAGCTTGGGTGTGACAGGGTCCAATGAGCAGTTCTTC
TRBV2	TRBD1	many	TRBJ1-5	CASRGAGGWPQHF	TGTGCCAGCAGGGGAGCAGGGGGCTGGCCCCAGCATTTT
TRBV4-2	.	few	TRBJ1-5	CASSQEGGTSNQPQHF	TGTGCCAGCAGCCAAGAAGGAGGAACTAGCAATCAGCCCCAGCATTTT
TRBV5-4	TRBD2	.	TRBJ2-5	CASSLRGGEAQYF	TGTGCCAGCAGCTTACGGGGGGGAGAAGCCCAGTACTTC
TRBV19	.	.	TRBJ1-6	CASSSRQGSYSPLHF	TGTGCCAGTAGTAGCCGCCAGGGGAGTTATTCACCCCTCCACTTT
TRBV28	.	.	TRBJ1-1	CASSLDAGTEAFF	TGTGCCAGCAGTTTAGATGCAGGTACCGAAGCTTTCTTT
TRBV13	.	.	TRBJ1-2	CASSPRFDSYGYTF	TGTGCCAGCAGCCCTCGTTTTGACAGCTATGGCTACACCTTC
TRBV7-9	TRBD1	few	TRBJ2-7	CASSSPDRGDYEQYF	TGTGCCAGCAGTTCCCCGGACAGGGGAGACTACGAGCAGTACTTC
TRBV6-9	.	.	TRBJ1-3	CAHSLGNTIYF	TGTGCCCACTCACTTGGAAACACCATATATTTT
TRBV9	TRBD2	.	TRBJ2-3	CASSVGRGEATDTQYF	TGTGCCAGCAGCGTAGGTCGGGGGGAGGCCACAGATACGCAGTATTTT
TRBV5-6	.	.	TRBJ1-3	CASSFVQPGNTIYF	TGTGCCAGCAGCTTTGTACAGCCTGGAAACACCATATATTTT
TRBV5-8	.	.	TRBJ1-2	CASSLDSWGGLYGYTF	TGTGCCAGCAGCTTGGATTCTTGGGGGGGCCTCTATGGCTACACCTTC
TRBV9	.	.	TRBJ2-2	CASTLASTGELFF	TGTGCCAGCACGCTAGCAAGCACCGGGGAGCTGTTTTTT
TRBV15	TRBD1	.	TRBJ2-3	CATSEISGGEDTQYF	TGTGCCACCAGCGAAATCTCAGGGGGCGAAGATACGCAGTATTTT
TRBV5-1	.	.	TRBJ1-1	CASSLGRNTEAFF	TGCGCCAGCAGCTTGGGCAGGAACACTGAAGCTTTCTTT
TRBV28	.	.	TRBJ2-3	CASREIDTQYF	TGTGCCAGCAGAGAGATAGATACGCAGTATTTT
TRBV5-1	.	.	TRBJ2-1	CASSLAVGGPNEQFF	TGCGCCAGCAGCTTGGCGGTGGGGGGGCCGAATGAGCAGTTCTTC
TRBV11-3	.	few	TRBJ1-1	CASSWTVNTEAFF	TGTGCCAGCAGCTGGACAGTGAACACTGAAGCTTTCTTT
TRBV2	.	.	TRBJ1-1	CASSGVPGTEAFF	TGTGCCAGCAGTGGGGTGCCGGGCACTGAAGCTTTCTTT
TRBV2	.	few	TRBJ1-2	CASSERNYGYTF	TGTGCCAGCAGTGAACGGAACTATGGCTACACCTTC
TRBV4-2	.	.	TRBJ2-1	CASSQTRGGTVSNEQFF	TGTGCCAGCAGCCAAACAAGGGGGGGGACGGTCTCCAATGAGCAGTTCTTC